Listed below are T cell receptor beta chains from one sample, sequenced in a study of PD-1 blockade in classical Hodgkin lymphoma. Libraries were prepared by immunoSEQ multiplex PCR; TCRdb keeps only in-frame clonotypes and omits some of them. The sample has about 33,000 clones, approximately 94% seen once; the top ten hold 2% to 2.5%. What was sequenced was peripheral blood mononuclear cells (PBMCs). The receptors come from a human donor with classical Hodgkin lymphoma. CDR3s include the opening cysteine and the closing phenylalanine or tryptophan.

cdr3_aa j_call v_call
CASSFSPHVRTLSGNTIYF TRBJ1-3 TRBV5-5
CASSGSTGVLGAQYF TRBJ2-7 TRBV10-2
CASSVEPGVSYEQYF TRBJ2-7 TRBV6-4
CASSQDWGTGNEKLFF TRBJ1-4 TRBV4-2
CASSQAGRTGELFF TRBJ2-2 TRBV18
CASSLDSEQYNEQFF TRBJ2-1 TRBV11-2
CSVQTPGQGNSYEQYF TRBJ2-7 TRBV29-1
CASSQYQGDQPQHF TRBJ1-5 TRBV4-2
CASSPQRGRQPQHF TRBJ1-5 TRBV21-1
CATSPRDRMYTEAFF TRBJ1-1 TRBV15
CASSTAKGYYEQYF TRBJ2-7 TRBV27
CASSRQRSNEKLFF TRBJ1-4 TRBV9